In its sample, the clone carrying this T cell receptor beta chain was seen a few times. The antigen remains unidentified. The sample originates from a study of a mutant IDH1 vaccine in newly diagnosed glioma. For the study at large: Weeks 1, 3, 5, 7, 11, 15, 19 and 23 were when patients received their eight vaccinations. Earlier treatment was radiotherapy, temozolomide, or both, with most getting both.

Time point denoted: week 23, last vaccination. Topical imiquimod was applied with each vaccine dose, which held 300 ug of mutant IDH1 20-mer peptide. Study findings and constraints: Vaccination induced immune responses in approximately 94% of patients.

In germline, CDR1 is KGHSH, CDR2 LQKENI. The CDR3 totals 15 residues. Trimming cost V 0 bases and J 1 base, with 9 bases left between them. Measured with immunoSEQ multiplex PCR; TCRdb has only the in-frame clones, and not every one. The table shows approximately 67,000 clones, with approximately 87% occurring only once. This TCR derives from a young man with glioma. The gene calls are TRBV18 and TRBJ1-1; maybe TRBD1 (6 bases). This specimen was PBMCs, taken from a glioma patient whose treatment included an IDH1 peptide vaccine. CDR3 bases: TGTGCCAGCTCACCACCGGGCAGGGGGAACACTGAAGCTTTCTTT. Translating gives CASSPPGRGNTEAFF.